This T cell receptor beta chain was sequenced for a study of blood T cell repertoires in COVID-19. Overall study context: Acute and convalescent COVID-19 samples came from the United States, Italy and Spain. The cDNA or gDNA used as material had been derived from T cells, B-cell-depleted T cells, or PBMCs.

CDR1 is SGHRS and CDR2 is YFSETQ in the germline V gene. This CDR3 contains 14 residues. J was trimmed by 0 bases and V by 5 bases; bases with no gene match: 5. In the source study's methods: Reference gene primer amplification in the assay estimated nucleated cell counts. Repertoires were generated with immunoSEQ multiplex PCR, while TCRdb's copy carries only in-frame clones and drops some. V and J calls and clone size come straight from that table; D and trimming were deduced from the DNA. The sample carries over 40,000 clones, 80% to 90% recorded once. Sequenced material: peripheral blood. This clonotype was obtained from a woman of 80 years or more with acute or convalescent COVID-19. This sequence joins TRBV5-1 and TRBJ2-7, with 7 nucleotides matching TRBD2. CDR3 nucleotide sequence: TGCGCCAGCAGTCTCTCTAGCGGCTCCTACGAGCAGTACTTC. As protein: CASSLSSGSYEQYF.